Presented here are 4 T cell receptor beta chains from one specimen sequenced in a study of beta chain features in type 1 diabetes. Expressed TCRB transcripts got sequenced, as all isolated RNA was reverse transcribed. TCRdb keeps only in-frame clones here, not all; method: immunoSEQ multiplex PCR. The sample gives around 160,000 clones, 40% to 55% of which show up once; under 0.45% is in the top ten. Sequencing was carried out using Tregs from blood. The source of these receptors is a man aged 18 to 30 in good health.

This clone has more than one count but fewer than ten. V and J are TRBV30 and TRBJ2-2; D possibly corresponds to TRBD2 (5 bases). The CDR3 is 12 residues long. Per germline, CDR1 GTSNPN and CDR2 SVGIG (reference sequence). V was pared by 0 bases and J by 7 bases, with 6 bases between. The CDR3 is CAWSVRGGELFF. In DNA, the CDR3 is TGTGCCTGGAGTGTACGGGGCGGGGAGCTGTTTTTT.

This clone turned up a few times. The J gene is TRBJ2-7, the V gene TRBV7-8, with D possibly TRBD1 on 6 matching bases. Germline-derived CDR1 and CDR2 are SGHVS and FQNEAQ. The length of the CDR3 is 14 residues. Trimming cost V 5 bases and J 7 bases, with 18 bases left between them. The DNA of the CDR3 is TGTGCCAGCAGCCCCCGGCGGACAGTTTTAGAGCAGTACTTC. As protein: CASSPRRTVLEQYF.

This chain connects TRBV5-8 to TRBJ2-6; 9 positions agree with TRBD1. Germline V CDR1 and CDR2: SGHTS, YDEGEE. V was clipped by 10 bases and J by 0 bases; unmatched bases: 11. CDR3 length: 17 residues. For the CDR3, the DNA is TGTGCCTCCAAACGGAGGACAGGGGACTCTGGGGCCAACGTCCTGACTTTC. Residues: CASKRRTGDSGANVLTF.

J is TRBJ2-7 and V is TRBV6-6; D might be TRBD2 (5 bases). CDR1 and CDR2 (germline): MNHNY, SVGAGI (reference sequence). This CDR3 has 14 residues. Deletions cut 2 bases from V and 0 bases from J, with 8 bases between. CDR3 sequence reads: CASSYKLASYEQYF. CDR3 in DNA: TGTGCCAGCAGTTACAAGCTAGCCTCCTACGAGCAGTACTTC.